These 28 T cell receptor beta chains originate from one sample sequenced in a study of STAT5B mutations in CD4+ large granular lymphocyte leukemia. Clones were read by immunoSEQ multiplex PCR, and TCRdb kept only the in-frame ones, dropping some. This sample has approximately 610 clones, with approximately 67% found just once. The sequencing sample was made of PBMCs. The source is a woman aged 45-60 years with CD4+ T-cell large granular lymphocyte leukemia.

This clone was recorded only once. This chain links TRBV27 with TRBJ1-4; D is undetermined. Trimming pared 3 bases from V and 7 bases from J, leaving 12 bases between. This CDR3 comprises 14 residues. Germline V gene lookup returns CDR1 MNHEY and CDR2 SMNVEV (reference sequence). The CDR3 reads CASSLLGGSEKLFF. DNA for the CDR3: TGTGCCAGCAGTTTGTTGGGAGGCAGTGAAAAACTGTTTTTT.

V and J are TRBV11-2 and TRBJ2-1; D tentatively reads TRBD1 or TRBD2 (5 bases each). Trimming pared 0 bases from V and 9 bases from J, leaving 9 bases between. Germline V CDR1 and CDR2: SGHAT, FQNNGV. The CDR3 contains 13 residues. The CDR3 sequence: CASSLDLGTEQFF. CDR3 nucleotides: TGTGCCAGCAGCTTAGATCTGGGGACTGAGCAGTTCTTC. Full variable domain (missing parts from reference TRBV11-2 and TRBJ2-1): EAGVAQSPRYKIIEKRQSVAFWCNPISGHATLYWYQQILGQGPKLLIQFQNNGVVDDSQLPKDRFSAERLKGVDSTLKIQPAKLEDSAVYLCASSLDLGTEQFFGPGTRLTVL.

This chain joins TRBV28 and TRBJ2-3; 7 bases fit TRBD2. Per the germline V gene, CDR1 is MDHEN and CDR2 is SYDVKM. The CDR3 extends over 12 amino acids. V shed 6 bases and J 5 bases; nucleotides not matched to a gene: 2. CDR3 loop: CASRGGVDTQYF. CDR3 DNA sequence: TGTGCCAGCAGGGGGGGGGTAGATACGCAGTATTTT. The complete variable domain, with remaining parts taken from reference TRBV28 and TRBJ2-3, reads DVKVTQSSRYLVKRTGEKVFLECVQDMDHENMFWYRQDPGLGLRLIYFSYDVKMKEKGDIPEGYSVSREKKERFSLILESASTNQTSMYLCASRGGVDTQYFGPGTRLTVL.

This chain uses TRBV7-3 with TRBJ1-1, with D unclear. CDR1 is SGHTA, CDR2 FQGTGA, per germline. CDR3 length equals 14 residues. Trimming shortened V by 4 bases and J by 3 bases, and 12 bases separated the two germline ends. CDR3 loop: CASSSHPDDTEAFF. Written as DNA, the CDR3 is TGTGCCAGCAGCTCCCATCCAGACGACACTGAAGCTTTCTTT.

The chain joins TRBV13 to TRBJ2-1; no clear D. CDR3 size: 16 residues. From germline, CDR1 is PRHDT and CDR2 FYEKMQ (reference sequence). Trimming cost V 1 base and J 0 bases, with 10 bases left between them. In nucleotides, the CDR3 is TGTGCCAGCAGCTTAGAAGGGCAGAGCTCCTACAATGAGCAGTTCTTC. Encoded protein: CASSLEGQSSYNEQFF. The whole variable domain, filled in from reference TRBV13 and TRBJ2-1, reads AAGVIQSPRHLIKEKRETATLKCYPIPRHDTVYWYQQGPGQDPQFLISFYEKMQSDKGSIPDRFSAQQFSDYHSELNMSSLELGDSALYFCASSLEGQSSYNEQFFGPGTRLTVL.

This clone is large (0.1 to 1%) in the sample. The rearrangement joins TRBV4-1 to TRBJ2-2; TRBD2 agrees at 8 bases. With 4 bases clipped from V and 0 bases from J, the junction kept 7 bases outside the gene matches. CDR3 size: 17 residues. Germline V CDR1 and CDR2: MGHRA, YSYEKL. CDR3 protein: CASSPKAGETNTGELFF. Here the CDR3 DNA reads TGCGCCAGCAGCCCAAAAGCGGGAGAGACGAACACCGGGGAGCTGTTTTTT.

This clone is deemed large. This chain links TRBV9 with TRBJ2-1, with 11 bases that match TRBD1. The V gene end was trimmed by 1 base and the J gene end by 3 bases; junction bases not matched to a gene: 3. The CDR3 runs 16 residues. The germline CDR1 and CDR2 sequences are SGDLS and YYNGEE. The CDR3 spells CASSVTGTGGYNEQFF. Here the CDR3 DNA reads TGTGCCAGCAGCGTAACCGGGACAGGGGGCTACAATGAGCAGTTCTTC.

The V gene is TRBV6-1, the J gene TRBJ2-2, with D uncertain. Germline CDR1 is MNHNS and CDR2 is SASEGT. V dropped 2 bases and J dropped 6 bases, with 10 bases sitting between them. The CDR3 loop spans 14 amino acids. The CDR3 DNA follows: TGTGCCAGCAGTGAACTCAATACCCCCGGGGAGCTGTTTTTT. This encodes CASSELNTPGELFF.

This CDR3 is CASSPRRPPVPGLASPSYEQYF. The CDR3 region has the DNA TGTGCCAGCAGTCCGAGGAGGCCCCCTGTCCCGGGACTAGCTTCCCCCTCCTACGAGCAGTACTTC. This rearrangement joins TRBV27 to TRBJ2-7, with 9 bases matching TRBD2. The CDR3 totals 22 residues. Trimming took 5 bases from V and 0 from J; bases not matched to a gene: 26. Germline V gene sequence: CDR1 MNHEY, CDR2 SMNVEV (reference sequence).

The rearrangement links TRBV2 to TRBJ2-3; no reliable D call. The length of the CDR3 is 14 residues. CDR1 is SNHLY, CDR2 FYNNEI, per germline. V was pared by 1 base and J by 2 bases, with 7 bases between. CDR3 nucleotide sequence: TGTGCCAGCAGTGAAGGACTTGACACAGATACGCAGTATTTT. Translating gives CASSEGLDTDTQYF. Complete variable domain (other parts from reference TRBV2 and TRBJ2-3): EPEVTQTPSHQVTQMGQEVILRCVPISNHLYFYWYRQILGQKVEFLVSFYNNEISEKSEIFDDQFSVERPDGSNFTLKIRSTKLEDSAMYFCASSEGLDTDTQYFGPGTRLTVL.

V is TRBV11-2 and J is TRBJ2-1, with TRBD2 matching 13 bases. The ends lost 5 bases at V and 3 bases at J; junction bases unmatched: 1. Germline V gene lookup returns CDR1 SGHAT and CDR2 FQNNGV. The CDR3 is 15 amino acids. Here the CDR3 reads CASSRTSGSYNEQFF. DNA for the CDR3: TGTGCCAGCAGCCGGACTAGCGGGAGCTACAATGAGCAGTTCTTC. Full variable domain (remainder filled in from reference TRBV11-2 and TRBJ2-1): EAGVAQSPRYKIIEKRQSVAFWCNPISGHATLYWYQQILGQGPKLLIQFQNNGVVDDSQLPKDRFSAERLKGVDSTLKIQPAKLEDSAVYLCASSRTSGSYNEQFFGPGTRLTVL.

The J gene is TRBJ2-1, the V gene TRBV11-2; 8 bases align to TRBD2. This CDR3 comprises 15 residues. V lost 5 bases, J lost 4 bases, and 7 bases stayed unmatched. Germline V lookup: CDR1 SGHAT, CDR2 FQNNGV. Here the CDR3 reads CASSKAGEIYNEQFF. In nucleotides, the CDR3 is TGTGCCAGCAGCAAAGCGGGAGAGATATACAATGAGCAGTTCTTC.

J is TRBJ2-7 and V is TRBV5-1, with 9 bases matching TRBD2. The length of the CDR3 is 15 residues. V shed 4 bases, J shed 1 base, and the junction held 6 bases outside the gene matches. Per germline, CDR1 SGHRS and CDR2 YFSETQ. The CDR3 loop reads CASSPSSGRSYEQYF. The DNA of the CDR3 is TGCGCCAGCAGCCCCTCGAGCGGGAGGTCCTACGAGCAGTACTTC.

This chain's CDR3 is CASSGGYEQYF. DNA of the CDR3: TGTGCCAGCAGTGGTGGTTACGAGCAGTACTTC. The rearrangement links TRBV11-2 to TRBJ2-7, with no clear D. Germline-derived CDR1 and CDR2 are SGHAT and FQNNGV. The CDR3 length is 11 residues. V lost 6 bases and J lost 4, with 7 bases in between.

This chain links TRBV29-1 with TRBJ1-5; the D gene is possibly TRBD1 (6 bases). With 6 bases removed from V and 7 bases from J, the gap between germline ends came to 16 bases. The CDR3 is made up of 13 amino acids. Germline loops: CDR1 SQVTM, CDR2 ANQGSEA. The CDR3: CSVRGGVGQPQHF. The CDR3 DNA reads TGCAGCGTCAGGGGTGGGGTTGGACAGCCCCAGCATTTT. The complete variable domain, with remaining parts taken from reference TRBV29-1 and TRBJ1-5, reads SAVISQKPSRDICQRGTSLTIQCQVDSQVTMMFWYRQQPGQSLTLIATANQGSEATYESGFVIDKFPISRPNLTFSTLTVSNMSPEDSSIYLCSVRGGVGQPQHFGDGTRLSIL.

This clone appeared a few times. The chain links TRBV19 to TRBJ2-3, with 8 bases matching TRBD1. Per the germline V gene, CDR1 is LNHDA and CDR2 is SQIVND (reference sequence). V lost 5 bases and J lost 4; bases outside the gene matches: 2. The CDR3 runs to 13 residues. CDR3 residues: CASSSGGADTQYF. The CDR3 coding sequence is TGTGCCAGTAGTTCAGGGGGCGCAGATACGCAGTATTTT.

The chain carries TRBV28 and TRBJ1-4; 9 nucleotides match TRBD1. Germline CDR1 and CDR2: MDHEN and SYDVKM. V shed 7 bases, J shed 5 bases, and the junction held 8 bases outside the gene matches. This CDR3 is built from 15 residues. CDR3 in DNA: TGTGCCAGCACCCCCGGGACAGGGCCAAATGAAAAACTGTTTTTT. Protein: CASTPGTGPNEKLFF.

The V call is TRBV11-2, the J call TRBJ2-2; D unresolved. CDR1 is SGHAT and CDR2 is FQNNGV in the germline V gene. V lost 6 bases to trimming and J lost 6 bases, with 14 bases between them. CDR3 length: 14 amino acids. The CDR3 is CASSLLLGPGELFF. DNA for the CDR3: TGTGCCAGCAGTCTTTTATTAGGTCCCGGGGAGCTGTTTTTT. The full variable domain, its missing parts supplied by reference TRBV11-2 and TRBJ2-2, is EAGVAQSPRYKIIEKRQSVAFWCNPISGHATLYWYQQILGQGPKLLIQFQNNGVVDDSQLPKDRFSAERLKGVDSTLKIQPAKLEDSAVYLCASSLLLGPGELFFGEGSRLTVL.

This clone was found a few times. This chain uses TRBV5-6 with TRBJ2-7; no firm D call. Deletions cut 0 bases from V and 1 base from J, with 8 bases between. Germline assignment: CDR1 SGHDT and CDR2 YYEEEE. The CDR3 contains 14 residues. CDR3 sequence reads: CASSLGDPSYEQYF. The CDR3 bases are TGTGCCAGCAGCTTGGGGGATCCGTCCTACGAGCAGTACTTC. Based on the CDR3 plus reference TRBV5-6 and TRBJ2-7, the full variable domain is DAGVTQSPTHLIKTRGQQVTLRCSPKSGHDTVSWYQQALGQGPQFIFQYYEEEERQRGNFPDRFSGHQFPNYSSELNVNALLLGDSALYLCASSLGDPSYEQYFGPGTRLTVT.

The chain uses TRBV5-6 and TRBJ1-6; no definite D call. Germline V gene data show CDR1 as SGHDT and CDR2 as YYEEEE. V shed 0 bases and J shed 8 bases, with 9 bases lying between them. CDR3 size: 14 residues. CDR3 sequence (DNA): TGTGCCAGCAGCTTGGACCCTGAACATTCACCCCTCCACTTT. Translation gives CASSLDPEHSPLHF.

The CDR3 loop is CASSTSSGRALNEQFF. DNA for the CDR3: TGTGCCAGTAGTACCTCTAGCGGGAGGGCCCTCAATGAGCAGTTCTTC. The rearrangement uses TRBV19 and TRBJ2-1; 12 bases are a match to TRBD2. This CDR3 is 16 amino acids long. After removal of 4 bases from V and 6 bases from J, the junction contained 7 bases not matched to a gene. CDR1 and CDR2 (germline): LNHDA, SQIVND (reference sequence).

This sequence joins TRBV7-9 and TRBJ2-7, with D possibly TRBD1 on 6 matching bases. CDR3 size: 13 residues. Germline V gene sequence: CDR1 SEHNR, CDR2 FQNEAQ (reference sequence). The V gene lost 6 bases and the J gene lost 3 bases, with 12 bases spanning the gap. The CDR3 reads CASSLPGHYEQYF. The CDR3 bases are TGTGCCAGCAGTTTACCGGGACACTACGAGCAGTACTTC.

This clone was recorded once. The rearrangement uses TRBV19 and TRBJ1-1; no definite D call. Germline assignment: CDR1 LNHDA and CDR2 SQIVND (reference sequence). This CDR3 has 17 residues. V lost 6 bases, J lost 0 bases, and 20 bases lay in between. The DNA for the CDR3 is TGTGCCAGTAGCGAGGCGGGGAAGGAATTCCTGAACACTGAAGCTTTCTTT. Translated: CASSEAGKEFLNTEAFF.

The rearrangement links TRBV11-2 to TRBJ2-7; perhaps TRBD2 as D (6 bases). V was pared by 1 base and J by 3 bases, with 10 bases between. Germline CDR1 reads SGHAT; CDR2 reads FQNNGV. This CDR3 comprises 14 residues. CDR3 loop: CASSLAFGGYEQYF. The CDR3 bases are TGTGCCAGCAGCTTAGCGTTCGGGGGCTACGAGCAGTACTTC. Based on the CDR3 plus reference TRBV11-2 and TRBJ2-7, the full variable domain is EAGVAQSPRYKIIEKRQSVAFWCNPISGHATLYWYQQILGQGPKLLIQFQNNGVVDDSQLPKDRFSAERLKGVDSTLKIQPAKLEDSAVYLCASSLAFGGYEQYFGPGTRLTVT.

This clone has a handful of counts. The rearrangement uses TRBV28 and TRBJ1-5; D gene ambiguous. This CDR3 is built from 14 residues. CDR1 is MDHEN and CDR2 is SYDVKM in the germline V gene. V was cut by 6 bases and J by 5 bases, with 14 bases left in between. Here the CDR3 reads CASSLDASDQPQHF. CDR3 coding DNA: TGTGCCAGCAGCCTGGACGCGTCCGATCAGCCCCAGCATTTT.

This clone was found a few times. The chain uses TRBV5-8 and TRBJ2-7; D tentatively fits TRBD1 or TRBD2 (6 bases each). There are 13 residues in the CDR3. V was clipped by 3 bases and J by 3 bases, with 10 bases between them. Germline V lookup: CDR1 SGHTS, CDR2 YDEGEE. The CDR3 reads CASSYGGGYEQYF. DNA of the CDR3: TGTGCCAGCAGCTACGGGGGCGGCTACGAGCAGTACTTC.

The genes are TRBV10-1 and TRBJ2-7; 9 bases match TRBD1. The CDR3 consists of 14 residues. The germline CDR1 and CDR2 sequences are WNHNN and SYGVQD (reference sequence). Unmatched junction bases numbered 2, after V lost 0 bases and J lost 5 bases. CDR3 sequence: CASSESGQGDEQYF. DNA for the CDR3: TGCGCCAGCAGTGAGTCGGGACAGGGAGACGAGCAGTACTTC.

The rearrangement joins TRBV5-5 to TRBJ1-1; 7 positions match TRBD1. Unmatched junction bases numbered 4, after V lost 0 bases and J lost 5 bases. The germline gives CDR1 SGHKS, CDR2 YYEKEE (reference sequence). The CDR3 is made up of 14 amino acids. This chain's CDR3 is CASSLDRGVTEAFF. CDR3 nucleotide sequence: TGTGCCAGCAGCTTGGACAGGGGTGTTACTGAAGCTTTCTTT. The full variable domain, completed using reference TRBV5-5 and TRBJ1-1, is DAGVTQSPTHLIKTRGQQVTLRCSPISGHKSVSWYQQVLGQGPQFIFQYYEKEERGRGNFPDRFSARQFPNYSSELNVNALLLGDSALYLCASSLDRGVTEAFFGQGTRLTVV.